These T cell receptor beta chains were read from a single sample in a study of blood T cells in healthy people across ages. TCRdb reprocessed the 5' RACE reads via MiXCR and lists one record per CDR3 protein. The repertoire consists of about a million distinct CDR3 sequences, with roughly 47% occurring once and the leading ten covering about 22%. Sequencing was carried out using blood. The receptors come from a woman aged 55 to 70 in good health. Both conserved end residues are part of each CDR3. Fields, in order: V gene, J gene, D gene, CDR3 protein. A D gene is named only where the DNA matches it firmly.

TRBV11-2	TRBJ2-1	-	CASSALRRINEQFF
TRBV4-1	TRBJ2-1	TRBD2	CASSPSGRVRNEQFF
TRBV4-2	-	-	CASSQGPGTYEQYF
TRBV20-1	TRBJ2-3	-	CSASPGLLDTQYF
TRBV7-2	TRBJ2-3	-	CASSAGPEDTQYF
TRBV20-1	-	TRBD2	CSANRPGTSGFEQYF
TRBV12-3/TRBV12-4	TRBJ2-3	-	CASRLPWDTQYF
TRBV7-2	-	-	CASSFNGLQETQYF
TRBV5-1	TRBJ2-5	-	CASSATGFRQETQYF
TRBV29-1	TRBJ2-5	TRBD1	CSTTGTGASETQYF
TRBV4-1	TRBJ1-1	-	CASSQVSGLHTEAFF
TRBV6-2/TRBV6-3	TRBJ2-7	TRBD2	CASIGTSGSLYEQYF
TRBV28	TRBJ2-1	TRBD2	CASSLSVAGAEQFF
TRBV11-1	TRBJ1-2	-	CASSFGRRGDGYTF
TRBV20-1	TRBJ2-5	TRBD2	CSATGLAGEGQETQYF
TRBV14	TRBJ2-3	-	CASSYIRHPSTDTQYF
TRBV18	TRBJ2-7	-	CASSPPGTGYEQYF
TRBV6-1	TRBJ2-3	-	CASSAQNSNTQYF
TRBV6-1	TRBJ1-5	TRBD1	CASSGNTGGYQPRHF
TRBV4-3	TRBJ2-7	-	CASSRLRWGQPYEQYF
TRBV7-6	TRBJ2-1	-	CASSLLACNEQFF
TRBV4-1	TRBJ2-1	-	CASSQETGVSYNEQFF
TRBV28	TRBJ1-4	-	CASTPLGGEKLFF
TRBV18	-	TRBD2	CASSISGRFYEQYF
TRBV4-1	TRBJ2-5	-	CASSPVFSPETQYF
TRBV20-1	TRBJ2-5	-	CSAGGRLDEQYF
TRBV5-1	TRBJ1-5	-	CASSLAPRTALGPQHF
TRBV20-1	TRBJ1-6	TRBD1	CSARAPGGRTGVYSPLHF
TRBV29-1	TRBJ2-7	-	CSVGGRAHEQYF
TRBV6-5	TRBJ2-7	-	CASSYRRDHQGTYEQYF
TRBV7-2	TRBJ2-7	TRBD1	CASSFGRDRVYEQYF
TRBV4-1	TRBJ2-7	TRBD2	CASSQPRDGRKIQYF
TRBV7-2	TRBJ2-7	TRBD2	CASSLYPPLAGELYEQYF
TRBV4-2	TRBJ1-4	-	CAGQKTQNEKLFF
TRBV15	TRBJ2-5	-	CATSRDFRGETQYF
TRBV6-5	TRBJ2-7	-	CASSYSKDGYEQYF